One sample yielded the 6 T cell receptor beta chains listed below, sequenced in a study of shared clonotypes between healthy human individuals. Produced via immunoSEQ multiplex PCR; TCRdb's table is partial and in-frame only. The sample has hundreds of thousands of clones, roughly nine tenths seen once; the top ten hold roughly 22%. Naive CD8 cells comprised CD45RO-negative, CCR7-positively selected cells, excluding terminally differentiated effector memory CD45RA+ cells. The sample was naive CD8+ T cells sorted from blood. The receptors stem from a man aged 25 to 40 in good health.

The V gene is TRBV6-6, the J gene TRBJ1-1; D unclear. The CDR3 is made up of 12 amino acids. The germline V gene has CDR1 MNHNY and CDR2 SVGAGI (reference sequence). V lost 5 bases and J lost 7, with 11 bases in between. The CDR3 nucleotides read TGTGCCAGCAGTGCGGACGGAGTTGAAGCTTTCTTT. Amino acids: CASSADGVEAFF.

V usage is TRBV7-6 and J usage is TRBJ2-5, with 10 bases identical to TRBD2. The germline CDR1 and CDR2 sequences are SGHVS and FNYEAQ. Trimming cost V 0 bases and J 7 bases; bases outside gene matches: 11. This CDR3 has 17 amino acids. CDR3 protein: CASSLAPLAGVQATQYF. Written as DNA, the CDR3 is TGTGCCAGCAGCTTAGCACCCCTAGCGGGGGTTCAGGCGACCCAGTACTTC.

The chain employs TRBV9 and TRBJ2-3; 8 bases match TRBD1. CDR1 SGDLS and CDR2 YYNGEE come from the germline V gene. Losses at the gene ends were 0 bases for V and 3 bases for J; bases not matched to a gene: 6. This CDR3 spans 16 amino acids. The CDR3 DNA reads TGTGCCAGCAGCGTAGAAGGAGGGACAGGTACAGATACGCAGTATTTT. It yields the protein CASSVEGGTGTDTQYF.

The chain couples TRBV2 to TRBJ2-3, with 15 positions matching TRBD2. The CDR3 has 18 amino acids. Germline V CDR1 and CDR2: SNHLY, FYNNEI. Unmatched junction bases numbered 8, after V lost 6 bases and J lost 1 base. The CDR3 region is CASSPGLAGGVGTDTQYF. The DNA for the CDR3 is TGTGCCAGCAGCCCGGGACTAGCGGGAGGCGTGGGCACAGATACGCAGTATTTT.

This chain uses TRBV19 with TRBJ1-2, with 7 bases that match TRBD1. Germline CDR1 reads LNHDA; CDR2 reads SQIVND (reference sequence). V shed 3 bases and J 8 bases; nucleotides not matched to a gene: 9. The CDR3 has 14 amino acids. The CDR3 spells CASSIPTGVFGYTF. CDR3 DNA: TGTGCCAGTAGTATCCCCACAGGGGTGTTCGGCTACACCTTC. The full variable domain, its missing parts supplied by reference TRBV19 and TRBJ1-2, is DGGITQSPKYLFRKEGQNVTLSCEQNLNHDAMYWYRQDPGQGLRLIYYSQIVNDFQKGDIAEGYSVSREKKESFPLTVTSAQKNPTAFYLCASSIPTGVFGYTFGSGTRLTVV.

The CDR3 nucleotides are TGTGCCAGCAGCCCCCTACTTGGACAGCCCTACAATGAGCAGTTCTTC. Translated: CASSPLLGQPYNEQFF. The rearrangement links TRBV28 to TRBJ2-1, with D possibly TRBD1 on 6 matching bases. Trimming took off 6 bases at V and 2 bases at J, with 17 bases between the two ends. The CDR3 is 16 residues long. The germline gives CDR1 MDHEN, CDR2 SYDVKM.